A selection of T cell receptor beta chains follows, all from one sample in a study of OX40 agonist ivuxolimab in advanced cancers. Produced via immunoSEQ multiplex PCR; TCRdb's table is partial and in-frame only. The sample yields about 36,000 clones, under 85% seen once. This specimen was CD4+ or CD8+ T cells sorted from blood, taken in a trial of the OX40 agonist ivuxolimab. Receptors originate from an adult with an advanced solid tumor such as melanoma, head and neck, liver or kidney cancer. The CDR3 runs from the conserved cysteine through the conserved F or W.

TRBV9,CASSALGGLFRDEQFF
TRBV28,CASSRNTEAFF
TRBV19,CASSPGGAFYEQYF
TRBV5-6,CASSLGTKGVYGYTF
TRBV2,CASYRESSYEQYF
TRBV19,CASSSTSGSGYEQYF
TRBV29-1,CSVLRGVGGPSYNEQFF
TRBV27,CASRPPGDYEQYF
TRBV27,CASSLTGIIPEAFF
TRBV2,CASMGEGDAYEQYF
TRBV9,CASSVPREGTDTQYF
TRBV28,CASSFPPEGTSTDTQYF
TRBV14,CASSQEGRYNEQFF
TRBV4-1,CASSQVKGPGQPQHF
TRBV19,CASSIETLADPYNEQFF
TRBV25-1,CAINKGGDYGYTF
TRBV6-1,CASSATPGSNQPQHF
TRBV7-2,CASSSEGPSGEQYF
TRBV13,CASSPPRGSLEDTEAFF
TRBV6-6,CASFSGQGMNTEAFF
TRBV10-3,CAISVGVRGNEKLFF
TRBV7-3,CASSPSGGAGETQYF
TRBV5-1,CASSWAGGSYEQYF
TRBV5-1,CASSLAAREAYEQYF
TRBV13,CASSLRGLSGNTIYF
TRBV4-1,CASSQGPVSYEQYF
TRBV6-5,CASGDSATNEKLFF
TRBV7-2,CASSFSPGLAKQYF